This T cell receptor (beta chain) was recorded in a study of T-cell memory formation after mild COVID-19. Across the whole study: TCR clusters showed largely donor specificity.

TCRdb itself ran the 5' RACE reads through MiXCR, one entry per CDR3 protein. This sample yields around 220,000 distinct CDR3 sequences, of which 16% are seen a single time; roughly 3.6% belongs to the top ten. The study, taken as a whole, reports: The pre-infection memory compartment contained some responding clones, suggesting cross-reactive memory joined. For second-wave clones that peaked at day 37, SARS-CoV-2 specificity went unverified.

This clonotype was seen only a few times. The target antigen is unknown. CDR1 is ENHRY and CDR2 is SYGVKD in the germline V gene. CDR3 length: 13 residues. V was shortened by 9 bases and J by 3 bases, with 13 bases between the two germline ends. The chain carries TRBV10-3 and TRBJ2-3; D call uncertain. This receptor was taken from a man younger than 35 who had mild COVID-19 (a few samples of this study predate the infection). Cell type and time point are not known. The material sequenced was PBMCs or a T cell subset sorted from them (not recorded which). The CDR3 loop reads CAIKGLGTDTQYF. As DNA, the CDR3 is TGTGCCATTAAAGGGTTAGGTACAGATACGCAGTATTTT.